The 19 T cell receptor beta chains given below trace back to one sample, sequenced in a study of OX40 agonist ivuxolimab in advanced cancers. The assay was immunoSEQ multiplex PCR, and TCRdb's table has in-frame clones only and misses some. This table holds 65,000 to 80,000 clones, approximately 88% found once. The material sequenced was CD4+ or CD8+ T cells sorted from blood, taken in a trial of the OX40 agonist ivuxolimab. All receptors derive from an adult with an advanced solid tumor such as melanoma, head and neck, liver or kidney cancer.

This sequence joins TRBV7-2 and TRBJ1-1; D unclear. The CDR3 extends over 14 amino acids. The germline gives CDR1 SGHTA, CDR2 FQGNSA. V was shortened by 2 bases and J by 0 bases, with 7 bases between the two germline ends. This chain's CDR3 is CASSLRALNTEAFF. CDR3 in DNA: TGTGCCAGCAGCTTACGGGCTTTGAACACTGAAGCTTTCTTT. The whole variable domain, remainder taken from reference TRBV7-2 and TRBJ1-1, is GAGVSQSPSNKVTEKGKDVELRCDPISGHTALYWYRQSLGQGLEFLIYFQGNSAPDKSGLPSDRFSAERTGGSVSTLTIQRTQQEDSAVYLCASSLRALNTEAFFGQGTRLTVV.

This rearrangement joins TRBV11-3 to TRBJ1-2, with D perhaps TRBD1 (6 bases). This CDR3 spans 13 amino acids. Trimming took 5 bases from V and 6 from J, leaving 13 bases between them. From germline, CDR1 is SGHNT and CDR2 YENEEA. DNA for the CDR3: TGTGCCAGCAGCCAAACGGCAGGGGATGGCTACACCTTC. Protein: CASSQTAGDGYTF.

This sequence joins TRBV7-2 and TRBJ1-1; D remains unclear. Trimming pared 5 bases from V and 1 base from J, leaving 8 bases between. The CDR3 totals 13 residues. Germline V lookup: CDR1 SGHTA, CDR2 FQGNSA. The CDR3 protein is CASSRRTNTEAFF. In DNA form, the CDR3 reads TGTGCCAGCAGCCGAAGAACGAACACTGAAGCTTTCTTT.

The chain couples TRBV5-1 to TRBJ1-2; maybe TRBD1 (6 bases). The CDR3 covers 13 residues. Trimming left V 1 base short and J 8 bases short, with 12 bases between. CDR1 and CDR2 (germline): SGHRS, YFSETQ. The CDR3 DNA sequence: TGCGCCAGCAGCTTGACAGGGATAAACGGCTACACCTTC. Its protein product is CASSLTGINGYTF.

Note on this clone: The same CDR3 is also encoded by other DNA sequences in this sample. The chain recombines TRBV6-5 with TRBJ1-4; no firm D call. The CDR3 length is 14 residues. Germline V gene sequence: CDR1 MNHEY, CDR2 SVGAGI. The ends were cut back, 6 bases at V and 7 bases at J, with 15 bases in the middle. The CDR3 region has the DNA TGTGCCAGCAGCCCCTCACTACCTAGTGAAAAACTGTTTTTT. Translating it yields CASSPSLPSEKLFF.

With respect to this clone: Other DNA sequences in the sample encode the same CDR3. The chain combines TRBV25-1 with TRBJ2-2, with 7 bases identical to TRBD1. The CDR3 loop spans 16 amino acids. The V and J ends lost 4 bases and 0 bases, in that order; junction bases with no gene match: 5. CDR1 MGHDK and CDR2 SYGVNS come from the germline V gene. CDR3 coding DNA: TGTGCCAGCAGTGTGCGACAGGGAGCGAACACCGGGGAGCTGTTTTTT. The encoded protein is CASSVRQGANTGELFF.

V gene TRBV5-4 combines with J gene TRBJ2-3; TRBD2 agrees at 15 bases. The CDR3 covers 16 residues. Germline CDR1 and CDR2: SGHNT and YYREEE (reference sequence). The junction had 8 bases not matched to a gene; V was cut back by 4 bases and J by 8 bases. The CDR3 region is CASSTWTSGGAATQYF. In DNA, the CDR3 is TGTGCCAGCAGCACCTGGACTAGCGGGGGGGCGGCTACGCAGTATTTT.

This chain joins TRBV18 and TRBJ1-2, with D possibly matching TRBD1 (5 bases). The V end lost 5 bases, the J end lost 6 bases, and 13 bases lay between the germline ends. CDR3 size: 13 residues. CDR1 is KGHSH, CDR2 LQKENI, per germline. CDR3 residues: CASSFRATDGYTF. The DNA of the CDR3 is TGTGCCAGCTCATTCAGGGCCACGGATGGCTACACCTTC.

The chain joins TRBV30 to TRBJ1-3, with D possibly TRBD1 on 6 matching bases. CDR1 is GTSNPN, CDR2 SVGIG, per germline (reference sequence). CDR3 size: 14 residues. The V end was cut by 5 bases, the J end by 4 bases, with 15 bases between. The CDR3 sequence: CAWLGRGRGNTIYF. CDR3 DNA sequence: TGTGCCTGGTTGGGCAGGGGCAGAGGAAACACCATATATTTT.

The chain has TRBV19 and TRBJ1-5; no firm D call. In germline, CDR1 is LNHDA, CDR2 SQIVND (reference sequence). The CDR3 covers 12 residues. V lost 7 bases to trimming and J lost 6 bases, with 10 bases between them. The CDR3 reads CASTDRSQPQHF. DNA of the CDR3: TGTGCCAGTACCGACCGGTCTCAGCCCCAGCATTTT.

J is TRBJ2-2 and V is TRBV7-3, with no clear D. This CDR3 is built from 17 residues. The germline V gene encodes CDR1 SGHTA and CDR2 FQGTGA. V was shortened by 5 bases and J by 0 bases, with 16 bases between the two germline ends. CDR3 residues: CASSTAPSYPNTGELFF. CDR3 DNA sequence: TGTGCCAGCAGCACTGCACCTTCCTATCCGAACACCGGGGAGCTGTTTTTT.

The chain joins TRBV14 to TRBJ2-2, with unresolved D. Per germline, CDR1 SGHDN and CDR2 FVKESK. Trimming pared 1 base from V and 10 bases from J, leaving 10 bases between. CDR3 length equals 13 residues. The CDR3 nucleotides read TGTGCCAGCAGCCAAGGCCCCCGTCCGGAGCTGTTTTTT. This sequence encodes CASSQGPRPELFF.

V usage is TRBV7-9 and J usage is TRBJ2-4, with D possibly TRBD2 on 7 matching bases. Germline V gene data show CDR1 as SEHNR and CDR2 as FQNEAQ (reference sequence). The V end lost 7 bases, the J end lost 5 bases, and 15 bases lay between the germline ends. The CDR3 is 14 residues long. The CDR3 DNA reads as TGTGCCAGCACCAACCCGGGGGGCCAAAACATTCAGTACTTC. This sequence encodes CASTNPGGQNIQYF.

This rearrangement joins TRBV7-3 to TRBJ1-1; the D gene is possibly TRBD1 (5 bases). This CDR3 is 15 amino acids long. V was clipped by 0 bases and J by 0 bases, with 8 bases between them. CDR1 and CDR2 from the germline V gene are SGHTA and FQGTGA. The DNA for the CDR3 is TGTGCCAGCAGCTTAACGGGACGCTTGAACACTGAAGCTTTCTTT. Amino acids: CASSLTGRLNTEAFF.

The chain couples TRBV2 to TRBJ2-3; D perhaps matches TRBD1 (5 bases). The V end lost 8 bases, the J end lost 3 bases, and 9 bases lay between the germline ends. Germline CDR1 reads SNHLY; CDR2 reads FYNNEI. The CDR3 has 12 residues. CDR3 DNA: TGTGCCAGCCGCAGGGTGACAGATACGCAGTATTTT. Its translation: CASRRVTDTQYF.

This clone was counted a few times. The V gene is TRBV19, the J gene TRBJ1-6; TRBD1 agrees at 7 bases. The trim removed 2 bases at V and 7 bases at J, leaving 2 bases unmatched. The CDR3 runs 14 residues. Germline V gene data show CDR1 as LNHDA and CDR2 as SQIVND (reference sequence). The DNA of the CDR3 is TGTGCCAGTAGTATACAGGGGGAAAATTCACCCCTCCACTTT. It codes for CASSIQGENSPLHF.

This sequence joins TRBV7-2 and TRBJ1-5; TRBD1 agrees at 9 bases. This CDR3 comprises 18 residues. Germline CDR1 reads SGHTA; CDR2 reads FQGNSA. Trimming cost V 2 bases and J 0 bases; bases outside gene matches: 8. The CDR3 here is CASSLRGQGPYSNQPQHF. The CDR3 bases are TGTGCCAGCAGCTTAAGGGGACAGGGCCCTTATAGCAATCAGCCCCAGCATTTT.

In this sample, this clone turned up once. The chain couples TRBV4-2 to TRBJ1-5; tentative D call: TRBD1 (5 bases). V lost 1 base to trimming and J lost 3 bases, with 13 bases between them. The CDR3 is 16 amino acids. Germline V gene lookup returns CDR1 LGHNA and CDR2 YNFKEQ. CDR3 DNA: TGTGCCAGCAGCCAAGTAGCCGGGGGGTCCAATCAGCCCCAGCATTTT. It is translated as CASSQVAGGSNQPQHF.

The rearrangement joins TRBV28 to TRBJ2-7, with 8 bases that match TRBD1. Germline-derived CDR1 and CDR2 are MDHEN and SYDVKM. J was trimmed by 5 bases and V by 5 bases; bases with no gene match: 5. The CDR3 loop spans 13 amino acids. CDR3 nucleotides: TGTGCCAGCAGTCAGGGGGCGCGGCACGAGCAGTACTTC. Translated, it gives CASSQGARHEQYF.